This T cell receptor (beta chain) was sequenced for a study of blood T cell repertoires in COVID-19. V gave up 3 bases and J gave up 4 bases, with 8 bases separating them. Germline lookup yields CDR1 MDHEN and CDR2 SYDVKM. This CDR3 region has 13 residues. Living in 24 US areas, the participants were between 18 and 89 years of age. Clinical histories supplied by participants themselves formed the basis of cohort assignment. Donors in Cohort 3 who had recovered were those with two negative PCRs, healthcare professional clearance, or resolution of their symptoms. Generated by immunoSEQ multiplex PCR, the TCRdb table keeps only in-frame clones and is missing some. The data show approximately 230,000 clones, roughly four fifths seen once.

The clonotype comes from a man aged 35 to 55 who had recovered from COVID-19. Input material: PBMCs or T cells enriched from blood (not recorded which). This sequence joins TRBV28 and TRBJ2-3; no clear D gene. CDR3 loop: CASSLARSDTQYF. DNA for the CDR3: TGTGCCAGCAGTTTGGCTCGTTCAGATACGCAGTATTTT.